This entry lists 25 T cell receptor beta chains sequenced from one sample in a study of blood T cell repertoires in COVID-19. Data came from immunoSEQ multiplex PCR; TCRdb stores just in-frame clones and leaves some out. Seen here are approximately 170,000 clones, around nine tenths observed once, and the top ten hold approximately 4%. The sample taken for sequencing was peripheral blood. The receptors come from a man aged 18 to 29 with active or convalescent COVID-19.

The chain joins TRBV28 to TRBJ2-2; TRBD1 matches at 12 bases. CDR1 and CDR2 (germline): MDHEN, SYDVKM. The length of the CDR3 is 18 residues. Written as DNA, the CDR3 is TGTGCAGCATGTATGGGGACAGGGGGCTTTAGGGACACCGGGGAGCTGTTTTTT. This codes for CAACMGTGGFRDTGELFF.

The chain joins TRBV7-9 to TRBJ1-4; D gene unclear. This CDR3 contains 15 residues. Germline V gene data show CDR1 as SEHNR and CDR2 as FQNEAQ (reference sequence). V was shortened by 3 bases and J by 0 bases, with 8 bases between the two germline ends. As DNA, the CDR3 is TGTGCCAGCAGCTTTCCTACCCCAACTAATGAAAAACTGTTTTTT. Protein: CASSFPTPTNEKLFF.

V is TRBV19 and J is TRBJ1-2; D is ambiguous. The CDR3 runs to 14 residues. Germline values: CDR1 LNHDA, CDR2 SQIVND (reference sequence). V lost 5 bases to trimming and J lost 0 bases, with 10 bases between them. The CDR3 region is CASSSREANYGYTF. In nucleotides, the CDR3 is TGTGCCAGTAGTTCGAGGGAAGCTAACTATGGCTACACCTTC.

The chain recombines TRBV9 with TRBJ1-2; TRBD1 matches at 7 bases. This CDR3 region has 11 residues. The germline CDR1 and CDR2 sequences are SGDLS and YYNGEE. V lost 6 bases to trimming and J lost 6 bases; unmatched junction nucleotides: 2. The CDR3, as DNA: TGTGCCAGCACTGGGACAGATGGCTACACCTTC. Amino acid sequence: CASTGTDGYTF.

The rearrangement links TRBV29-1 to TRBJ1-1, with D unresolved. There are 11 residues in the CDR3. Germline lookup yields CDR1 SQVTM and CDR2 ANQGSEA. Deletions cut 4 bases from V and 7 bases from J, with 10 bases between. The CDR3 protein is CSVAGGYEAFF. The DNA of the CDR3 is TGCAGCGTTGCAGGTGGATATGAAGCTTTCTTT.

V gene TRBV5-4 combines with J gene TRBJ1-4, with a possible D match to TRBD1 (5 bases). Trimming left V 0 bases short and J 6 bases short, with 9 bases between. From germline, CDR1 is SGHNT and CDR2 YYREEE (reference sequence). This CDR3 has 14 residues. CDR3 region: CASSLETGDEKLFF. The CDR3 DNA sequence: TGTGCCAGCAGCTTGGAAACAGGAGATGAAAAACTGTTTTTT.

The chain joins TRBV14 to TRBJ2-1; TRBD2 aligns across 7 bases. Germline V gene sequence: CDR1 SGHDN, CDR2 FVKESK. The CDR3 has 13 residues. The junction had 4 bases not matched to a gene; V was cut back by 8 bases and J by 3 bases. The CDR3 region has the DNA TGTGCCAGCTCGAGCGGGAACTACAATGAGCAGTTCTTC. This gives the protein CASSSGNYNEQFF.

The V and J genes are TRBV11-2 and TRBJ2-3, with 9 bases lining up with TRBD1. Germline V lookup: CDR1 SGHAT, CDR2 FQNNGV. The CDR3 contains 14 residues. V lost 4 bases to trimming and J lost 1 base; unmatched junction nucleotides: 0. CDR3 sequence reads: CASSWTGGTDTQYF. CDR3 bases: TGTGCCAGCAGCTGGACAGGGGGCACAGATACGCAGTATTTT.

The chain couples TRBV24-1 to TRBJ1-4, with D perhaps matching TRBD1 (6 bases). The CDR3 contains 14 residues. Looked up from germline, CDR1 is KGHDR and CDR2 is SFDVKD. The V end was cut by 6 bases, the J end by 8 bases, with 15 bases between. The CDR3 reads CATSPGGVEEKLFF. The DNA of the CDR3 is TGTGCCACCAGTCCTGGGGGCGTGGAAGAAAAACTGTTTTTT.

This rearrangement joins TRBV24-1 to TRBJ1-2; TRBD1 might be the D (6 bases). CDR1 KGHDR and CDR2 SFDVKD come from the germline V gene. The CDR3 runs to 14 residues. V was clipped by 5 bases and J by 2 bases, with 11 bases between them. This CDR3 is CATSGKGQNYGYTF. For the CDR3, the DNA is TGTGCCACCAGTGGCAAGGGACAAAACTATGGCTACACCTTC.

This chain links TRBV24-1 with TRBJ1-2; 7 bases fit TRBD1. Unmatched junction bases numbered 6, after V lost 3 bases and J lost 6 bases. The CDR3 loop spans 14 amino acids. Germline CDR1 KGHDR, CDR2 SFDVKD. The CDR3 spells CATSDADRVDGYTF. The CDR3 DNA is TGTGCCACCAGTGATGCTGACAGGGTGGATGGCTACACCTTC.

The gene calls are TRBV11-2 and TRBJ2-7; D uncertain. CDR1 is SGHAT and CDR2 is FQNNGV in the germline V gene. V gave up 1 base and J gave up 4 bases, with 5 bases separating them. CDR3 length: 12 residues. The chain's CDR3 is CASSLGAYEQYV. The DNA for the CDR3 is TGTGCCAGCAGCTTAGGGGCATACGAGCAGTACGTC.

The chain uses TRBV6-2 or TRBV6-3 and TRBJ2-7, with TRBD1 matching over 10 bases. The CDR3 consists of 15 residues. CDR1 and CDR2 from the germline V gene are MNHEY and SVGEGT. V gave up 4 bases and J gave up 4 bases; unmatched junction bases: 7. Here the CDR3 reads CASSFKGQGSYEQYV. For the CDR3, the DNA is TGTGCCAGCAGTTTTAAGGGACAGGGGTCGTACGAGCAGTACGTC.

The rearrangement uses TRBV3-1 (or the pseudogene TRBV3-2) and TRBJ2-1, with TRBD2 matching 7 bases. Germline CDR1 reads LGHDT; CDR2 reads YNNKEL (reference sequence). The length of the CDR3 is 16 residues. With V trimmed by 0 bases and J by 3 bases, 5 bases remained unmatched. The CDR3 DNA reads TGTGCCAGCAGCCAAGAAACGAGGGAGGGCTACAATGAGCAGTTCTTC. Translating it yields CASSQETREGYNEQFF.

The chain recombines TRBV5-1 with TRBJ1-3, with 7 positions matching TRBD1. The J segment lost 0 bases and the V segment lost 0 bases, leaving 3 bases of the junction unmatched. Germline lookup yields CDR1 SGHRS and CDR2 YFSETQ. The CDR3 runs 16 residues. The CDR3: CASSLGPGGSGNTIYF. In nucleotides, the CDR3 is TGCGCCAGCAGCTTGGGCCCAGGGGGCTCTGGAAACACCATATATTTT.

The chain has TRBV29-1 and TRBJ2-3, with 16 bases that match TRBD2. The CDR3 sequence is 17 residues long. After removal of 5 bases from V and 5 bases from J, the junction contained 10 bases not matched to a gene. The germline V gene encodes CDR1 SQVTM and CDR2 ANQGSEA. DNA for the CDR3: TGCAGCGTTTTGGGAGGGACTAGCGGGAGGGCCGAAGATACGCAGTATTTT. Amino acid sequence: CSVLGGTSGRAEDTQYF.

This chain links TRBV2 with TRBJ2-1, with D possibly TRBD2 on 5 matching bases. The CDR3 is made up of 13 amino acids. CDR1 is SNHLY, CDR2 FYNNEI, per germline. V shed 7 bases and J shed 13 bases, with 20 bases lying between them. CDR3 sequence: CASIGLSAPLQFF. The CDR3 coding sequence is TGTGCCAGCATAGGCCTTAGCGCGCCGCTACAGTTCTTC.

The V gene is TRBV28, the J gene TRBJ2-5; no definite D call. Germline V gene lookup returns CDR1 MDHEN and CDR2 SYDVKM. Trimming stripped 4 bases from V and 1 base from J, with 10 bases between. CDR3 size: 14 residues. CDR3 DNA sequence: TGTGCCAGCAGTTCAGGTACACTCCAAGAGACCCAGTACTTC. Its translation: CASSSGTLQETQYF.

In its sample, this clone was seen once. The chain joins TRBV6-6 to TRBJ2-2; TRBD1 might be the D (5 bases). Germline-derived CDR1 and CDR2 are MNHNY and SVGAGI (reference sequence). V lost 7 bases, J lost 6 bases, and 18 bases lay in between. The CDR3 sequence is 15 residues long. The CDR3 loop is CASISHRQGAGELFF. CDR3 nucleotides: TGTGCCAGCATTTCCCACCGGCAGGGCGCCGGGGAGCTGTTTTTT.

The chain's CDR3 is CASSLQSGKSSYEQYF. The CDR3 DNA reads as TGTGCCAGCAGCTTACAGAGCGGCAAAAGCTCCTACGAGCAGTACTTC. The chain joins TRBV7-2 to TRBJ2-7, with a weak D call TRBD2 (5 bases). Trimming shortened V by 2 bases and J by 0 bases, and 14 bases separated the two germline ends. Germline V CDR1 and CDR2: SGHTA, FQGNSA. The CDR3 runs to 16 residues.

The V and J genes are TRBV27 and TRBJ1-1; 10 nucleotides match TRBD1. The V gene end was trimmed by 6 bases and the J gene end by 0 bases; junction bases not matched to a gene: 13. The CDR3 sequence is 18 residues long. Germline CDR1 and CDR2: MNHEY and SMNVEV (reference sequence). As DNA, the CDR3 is TGTGCCAGCAGGCTAAATCCGGGACAGGGGTTAATGAACACTGAAGCTTTCTTT. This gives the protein CASRLNPGQGLMNTEAFF.

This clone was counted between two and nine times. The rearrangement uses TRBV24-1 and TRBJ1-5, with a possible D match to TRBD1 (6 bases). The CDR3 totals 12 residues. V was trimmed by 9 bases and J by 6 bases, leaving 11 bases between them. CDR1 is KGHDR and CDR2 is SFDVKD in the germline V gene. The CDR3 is CATAARGQPQHF. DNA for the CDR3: TGTGCCACCGCAGCCAGGGGTCAGCCCCAGCATTTT.

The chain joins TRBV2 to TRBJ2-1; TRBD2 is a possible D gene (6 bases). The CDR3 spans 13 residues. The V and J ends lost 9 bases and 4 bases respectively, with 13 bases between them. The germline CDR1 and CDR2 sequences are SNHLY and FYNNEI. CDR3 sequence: CASGGLRYNEQFF. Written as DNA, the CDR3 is TGTGCCAGTGGGGGACTCAGGTACAATGAGCAGTTCTTC. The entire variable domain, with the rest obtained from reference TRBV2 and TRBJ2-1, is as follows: EPEVTQTPSHQVTQMGQEVILRCVPISNHLYFYWYRQILGQKVEFLVSFYNNEISEKSEIFDDQFSVERPDGSNFTLKIRSTKLEDSAMYFCASGGLRYNEQFFGPGTRLTVL.

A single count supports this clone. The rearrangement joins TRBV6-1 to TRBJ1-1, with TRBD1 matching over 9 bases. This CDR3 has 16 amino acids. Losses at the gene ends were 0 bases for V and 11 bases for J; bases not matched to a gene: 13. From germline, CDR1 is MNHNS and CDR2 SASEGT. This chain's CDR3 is CASSEAWDRVTLAAFF. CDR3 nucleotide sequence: TGTGCCAGCAGTGAAGCATGGGACAGGGTCACTCTAGCGGCTTTCTTT.

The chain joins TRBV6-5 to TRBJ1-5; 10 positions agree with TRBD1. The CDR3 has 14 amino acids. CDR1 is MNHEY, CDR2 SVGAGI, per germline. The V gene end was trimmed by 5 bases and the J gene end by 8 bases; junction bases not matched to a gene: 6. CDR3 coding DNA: TGTGCCAGCAGTACCCGGACAGGGGGAGAGCCCCAGCATTTT. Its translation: CASSTRTGGEPQHF.